The next 5 T cell receptor beta chains were all read from a single sample in a study of identifying expanded T cells in peripheral blood (dated by TCRdb to the late 2010s). Libraries were made using the immunoSEQ multiplex PCR assay. Imported from immuneACCESS, the table was reduced by TCRdb to in-frame sequences with V and J called. These copies leave out some clones; in studies compared against another copy, an unresolved V gene accounts for under half, and the cause of the remainder is not known. The sample includes around 94,000 clones, with about 91% observed a single time. Jointly, the top ten make up less than 15% of the sample. The sample consisted of blood. These receptors were obtained from a person aged 18 to 75 in good health.

The chain carries TRBV28 and TRBJ2-5; 12 positions match TRBD2. The CDR3 is 13 amino acids. In germline, CDR1 is MDHEN, CDR2 SYDVKM. V lost 11 bases to trimming and J lost 5 bases; unmatched junction nucleotides: 6. CDR3 residues: CAGGLAGLETQYF. As DNA, the CDR3 is TGTGCCGGCGGACTAGCGGGATTGGAGACCCAGTACTTC.

V is TRBV5-6 and J is TRBJ1-2, with 10 bases identical to TRBD1. V lost 4 bases, J lost 4 bases, and 4 bases stayed unmatched. The CDR3 totals 14 residues. CDR1 SGHDT and CDR2 YYEEEE come from the germline V gene. The chain's CDR3 is CASSPGQGGYGYTF. In nucleotides, the CDR3 is TGTGCCAGCAGCCCAGGACAGGGGGGCTATGGCTACACCTTC. Using reference TRBV5-6 and TRBJ1-2 for the parts outside the CDR3, the full variable domain is DAGVTQSPTHLIKTRGQQVTLRCSPKSGHDTVSWYQQALGQGPQFIFQYYEEEERQRGNFPDRFSGHQFPNYSSELNVNALLLGDSALYLCASSPGQGGYGYTFGSGTRLTVV.

CDR3 DNA: TGTGCCAGTAGTAGAGCCCGTACCTTGGGCGGCTACACCTTC. It codes for CASSRARTLGGYTF. The gene calls are TRBV19 and TRBJ1-2; D remains unclear. This CDR3 has 14 amino acids. Trimming removed 4 bases at V and 8 bases at J, with 17 bases between. Germline V gene lookup returns CDR1 LNHDA and CDR2 SQIVND (reference sequence).

The chain employs TRBV19 and TRBJ1-1, with D hard to call. The length of the CDR3 is 13 residues. The V and J ends lost 4 bases and 1 base respectively, with 7 bases between them. Germline lookup yields CDR1 LNHDA and CDR2 SQIVND (reference sequence). The CDR3, as DNA: TGTGCCAGTAGTAAGGTCCCGAACACTGAAGCTTTCTTT. This sequence encodes CASSKVPNTEAFF.

The V and J genes are TRBV9 and TRBJ2-7; 7 bases map to TRBD2. V trimming: 3 bases; J trimming: 4 bases; junction bases outside the gene matches: 10. CDR3 length equals 15 residues. Germline assignment: CDR1 SGDLS and CDR2 YYNGEE. CDR3 residues: CASSEGLAAFYEQYF. The DNA for the CDR3 is TGTGCCAGCAGCGAGGGGCTAGCGGCCTTTTACGAGCAGTACTTC. The full variable domain, with the rest looked up from reference TRBV9 and TRBJ2-7, is DSGVTQTPKHLITATGQRVTLRCSPRSGDLSVYWYQQSLDQGLQFLIQYYNGEERAKGNILERFSAQQFPDLHSELNLSSLELGDSALYFCASSEGLAAFYEQYFGPGTRLTVT.